One sample yielded the 31 T cell receptor beta chains listed below, sequenced in a study of blood T cells in healthy people across ages. A J-beta primer mix and a sample-barcoded 5' primer were used in a second PCR of about 7 to 12 cycles. TCRdb itself ran the 5' RACE reads through MiXCR, one entry per CDR3 protein. The table has some 1.1 million distinct CDR3 sequences, 35% to 40% seen once. Sequencing used blood. The origin of the receptors is a man younger than 35 in good health.

This clonotype was recorded a few times. The rearrangement uses TRBV6-1 and TRBJ2-3; a possible D gene is TRBD2 (5 bases). Germline CDR1 is MNHNS and CDR2 is SASEGT. This CDR3 has 15 residues. The V gene lost 4 bases and the J gene lost 0 bases, with 11 bases spanning the gap. The CDR3 nucleotides read TGTGCCAGCAGTGGTCGGAGGTCTAGCACAGATACGCAGTATTTT. Residues: CASSGRRSSTDTQYF.

About this clonotype: This sequence may be a read error, since a much larger clone differs from it by one base. The chain is built from TRBV10-3 and TRBJ1-2; a possible D gene is TRBD1 (5 bases). Deletions cut 6 bases from V and 2 bases from J, with 19 bases between. From germline, CDR1 is ENHRY and CDR2 SYGVKD. CDR3 size: 16 residues. CDR3 sequence (DNA): TGTGCCATCAGCGATGCCTTAGGGGCAGCGAACTATGGCTACACCTTC. This translates into CAISDALGAANYGYTF.

This clonotype was picked up a small number of times. The chain couples TRBV12-3 or TRBV12-4 to TRBJ1-1; no definite D call. Trimming pared 4 bases from V and 6 bases from J, leaving 18 bases between. The CDR3 sequence is 15 residues long. CDR3 amino acids: CASSSRPVHRAEAFF. CDR3 nucleotides: TGTGCCAGCAGTTCCAGACCCGTCCACCGGGCTGAAGCTTTCTTT.

The table lists this clonotype with a few counts. The chain joins TRBV5-1 to TRBJ1-2, with D maybe TRBD1 (5 bases). V lost 7 bases to trimming and J lost 6 bases, with 13 bases between them. This CDR3 region has 12 residues. Per germline, CDR1 SGHRS and CDR2 YFSETQ. The DNA for the CDR3 is TGCGCCAGCGTGGGGGAGGGGCATGGCTACACCTTC. Translating gives CASVGEGHGYTF.

This clonotype was observed a single time. The rearrangement uses TRBV25-1 and TRBJ2-5; 9 bases match TRBD2. The CDR3 has 15 residues. Germline V gene lookup returns CDR1 MGHDK and CDR2 SYGVNS. The V segment lost 3 bases and the J segment 1 base; nucleotides outside the gene matches: 3. DNA of the CDR3: TGTGCCAGCAGTGAGTTGCGGGGGGGCCAAGAGACCCAGTACTTC. Translated: CASSELRGGQETQYF.

The chain links TRBV14 to TRBJ1-4; D not certain. The germline V and J ends were trimmed by 3 bases and 9 bases, with 8 bases remaining between them. The CDR3 has 12 residues. Germline V gene sequence: CDR1 SGHDN, CDR2 FVKESK. The CDR3: CASSHARQKLFF. CDR3 DNA sequence: TGTGCCAGCAGCCATGCGAGACAAAAACTGTTTTTT.

The chain has TRBV4-3 and TRBJ1-6, with 7 bases matching TRBD1. Germline V gene data show CDR1 as LGHNA and CDR2 as YSLEER. The CDR3 sequence is 15 residues long. The junction had 8 bases not matched to a gene; V was cut back by 8 bases and J by 4 bases. The CDR3 sequence: CASGEQGPYNSPLHF. Written as DNA, the CDR3 is TGCGCCAGCGGCGAACAGGGGCCGTATAATTCACCCCTCCACTTT.

This clonotype was seen many times. This chain joins TRBV28 and TRBJ1-2; D uncertain. Trimming took 0 bases from V and 6 from J, leaving 5 bases between them. CDR1 is MDHEN, CDR2 SYDVKM, per germline. The CDR3 contains 12 residues. CDR3 in DNA: TGTGCCAGCAGTTTATGGGGGAATGGCTACACCTTC. Translation gives CASSLWGNGYTF.

The CDR3 loop reads CASSFPITEYNSPLHF. DNA for the CDR3: TGTGCCAGCAGTTTCCCCATAACAGAGTATAATTCACCCCTCCACTTT. This sequence joins TRBV28 and TRBJ1-6; D call uncertain. This CDR3 is 16 amino acids long. V lost 3 bases and J lost 4, with 13 bases in between. Germline V gene sequence: CDR1 MDHEN, CDR2 SYDVKM.

The chain uses TRBV9 and TRBJ1-1; a weak D match, TRBD1 (5 bases). Trimming removed 3 bases from V and 4 bases from J, with 13 bases in between. CDR3 length: 14 amino acids. Germline loops: CDR1 SGDLS, CDR2 YYNGEE. For the CDR3, the DNA is TGTGCCAGCAGCGATGGGACTCTGCGCACTGAAGCTTTCTTT. Translated, it gives CASSDGTLRTEAFF.

The chain couples TRBV14 to TRBJ2-7; TRBD2 is a possible D gene (5 bases). CDR1 is SGHDN and CDR2 is FVKESK in the germline V gene. V lost 3 bases and J lost 3, with 18 bases in between. The CDR3 length is 16 residues. This chain's CDR3 is CASSHGTQRSGYEQYF. The CDR3 region has the DNA TGTGCCAGCAGCCATGGAACCCAGCGGTCCGGCTACGAGCAGTACTTC.

The chain couples TRBV11-2 to TRBJ2-1; a possible D gene is TRBD2 (5 bases). The CDR3 contains 12 residues. The V gene lost 5 bases and the J gene lost 10 bases, with 12 bases spanning the gap. The V gene's germline CDR1 is SGHAT and CDR2 FQNNGV. CDR3 sequence: CASSQREPEQFF. CDR3 DNA sequence: TGTGCCAGCAGCCAAAGGGAGCCCGAGCAGTTCTTC.

This rearrangement joins TRBV6-7 to TRBJ1-5; no clear D gene. TRBV6-7 is an ORF, with its function uncertain. The V end lost 9 bases, the J end lost 3 bases, and 9 bases lay between the germline ends. This CDR3 region has 12 residues. The CDR3 region has the DNA TGTGCCAGACCGGTGAACAATCAGCCCCAGCATTTT. Its translation: CARPVNNQPQHF.

This clonotype was observed a handful of times. V is TRBV12-3 or TRBV12-4 and J is TRBJ2-3, with D possibly being TRBD2 (6 bases). V was cut by 4 bases and J by 0 bases, with 17 bases left in between. CDR3 size: 17 residues. The CDR3 DNA sequence: TGTGCCAGCAGTTCCCCTGGGACTTCCTTCAGCACAGATACGCAGTATTTT. This translates into CASSSPGTSFSTDTQYF.

The rearrangement links TRBV20-1 to TRBJ1-2; possibly TRBD1 for D (5 bases). The CDR3 runs 13 residues. Trimming cost V 6 bases and J 4 bases, with 15 bases left between them. The germline gives CDR1 DFQATT, CDR2 SNEGSKA (reference sequence). CDR3 protein: CSATQGSLYGYTF. The CDR3 DNA follows: TGCAGTGCCACCCAGGGATCCCTCTATGGCTACACCTTC.

The V gene is TRBV6-2 or TRBV6-3, the J gene TRBJ2-2; no reliable D call. The CDR3 totals 14 residues. Germline-derived CDR1 and CDR2 are MNHEY and SVGEGT. Trimming took off 6 bases at V and 4 bases at J, with 12 bases between the two ends. This CDR3 reads CASRKTTVTGELFF. DNA for the CDR3: TGTGCCAGCAGGAAGACAACCGTCACCGGGGAGCTGTTTTTT.

This clonotype was found a few times. The chain uses TRBV18 and TRBJ1-2, with D perhaps matching TRBD1 (6 bases). Deletions cut 3 bases from V and 4 bases from J, with 15 bases between. Per germline, CDR1 KGHSH and CDR2 LQKENI. CDR3 length: 15 residues. The CDR3 DNA follows: TGTGCCAGCTCACCCGAAGATGGACAGCTCTATGGCTACACCTTC. It codes for CASSPEDGQLYGYTF.

This chain connects TRBV5-1 to TRBJ2-1; TRBD1 is a possible D gene (5 bases). Trimming cost V 0 bases and J 2 bases, with 18 bases left between them. CDR1 is SGHRS and CDR2 is YFSETQ in the germline V gene. The CDR3 length is 18 residues. The CDR3 spells CASSLERLEQVPYNEQFF. CDR3 bases: TGCGCCAGCAGCTTGGAGCGCTTAGAACAGGTCCCCTACAATGAGCAGTTCTTC. The variable domain in full, with the rest retrieved from reference TRBV5-1 and TRBJ2-1, is KAGVTQTPRYLIKTRGQQVTLSCSPISGHRSVSWYQQTPGQGLQFLFEYFSETQRNKGNFPGRFSGRQFSNSRSEMNVSTLELGDSALYLCASSLERLEQVPYNEQFFGPGTRLTVL.

In this sample, this clonotype turned up a few times. The chain combines TRBV14 with TRBJ1-1, with D possibly matching TRBD1 (6 bases). V lost 2 bases and J 2 bases, leaving 12 bases between the germline ends. Per germline, CDR1 SGHDN and CDR2 FVKESK. This CDR3 spans 15 amino acids. CDR3: CASSQFRGLNTEAFF. CDR3 DNA sequence: TGTGCCAGCAGCCAATTCAGGGGACTAAACACTGAAGCTTTCTTT.

This clonotype has more than one count but fewer than ten. The J gene is TRBJ2-4, the V gene TRBV11-2; 9 bases map to TRBD2. Germline V gene sequence: CDR1 SGHAT, CDR2 FQNNGV. V lost 5 bases and J lost 13; bases outside the gene matches: 15. The CDR3 runs to 15 residues. The CDR3 is CASSLLAGRLREQYF. CDR3 nucleotide sequence: TGTGCCAGCAGCCTCCTAGCGGGGAGGTTGCGGGAGCAGTACTTC. The full variable domain, its missing parts supplied by reference TRBV11-2 and TRBJ2-4, is EAGVAQSPRYKIIEKRQSVAFWCNPISGHATLYWYQQILGQGPKLLIQFQNNGVVDDSQLPKDRFSAERLKGVDSTLKIQPAKLEDSAVYLCASSLLAGRLREQYFGAGTRLSVL.

The chain has TRBV28 and TRBJ2-2; TRBD1 aligns across 10 bases. The CDR3 has 16 residues. The germline CDR1 and CDR2 sequences are MDHEN and SYDVKM. V gave up 5 bases and J gave up 6 bases; unmatched junction bases: 9. The CDR3 sequence is CASSPPGQGFSGELFF. The DNA of the CDR3 is TGTGCCAGCAGTCCGCCGGGACAGGGGTTTTCCGGGGAGCTGTTTTTT.

This clonotype has more than one count but fewer than ten. The chain carries TRBV20-1 and TRBJ2-1, with a possible D match to TRBD2 (5 bases). Germline loops: CDR1 DFQATT, CDR2 SNEGSKA (reference sequence). The V and J ends lost 4 bases and 6 bases respectively, with 13 bases between them. CDR3 size: 13 residues. CDR3: CSAKTGVLNEQFF. The CDR3 coding sequence is TGCAGTGCTAAAACCGGGGTTCTCAATGAGCAGTTCTTC.

The V call is TRBV5-1, the J call TRBJ2-4; D unclear. V lost 4 bases, J lost 1 base, and 15 bases lay in between. The germline V gene encodes CDR1 SGHRS and CDR2 YFSETQ. The CDR3 extends over 16 amino acids. For the CDR3, the DNA is TGCGCCAGCAGCGCGGTCCCGGAAAGCGCCAAAAACATTCAGTACTTC. It codes for CASSAVPESAKNIQYF.

The sample holds many counts of this clonotype. The chain is built from TRBV6-5 and TRBJ2-7; 9 nucleotides line up with TRBD2. Germline CDR1 reads MNHEY; CDR2 reads SVGAGI. The junction had 0 bases not matched to a gene; V was cut back by 2 bases and J by 1 base. The CDR3 consists of 14 residues. CDR3 sequence: CASSYAGGSYEQYF. DNA of the CDR3: TGTGCCAGCAGTTACGCGGGGGGGTCCTACGAGCAGTACTTC.

This rearrangement joins TRBV19 to TRBJ1-1, with D unresolved. V was pared by 7 bases and J by 1 base, with 10 bases between. Germline-derived CDR1 and CDR2 are LNHDA and SQIVND (reference sequence). The CDR3 is made up of 13 amino acids. CDR3 nucleotides: TGTGCCAGTAATCTACGGAAGAACACTGAAGCTTTCTTT. Translated: CASNLRKNTEAFF.

This clonotype was counted between two and nine times. The CDR3 DNA is TGTGCCAGCAGTCGGCGGATTAATTCACCCCTCCACTTT. It yields the protein CASSRRINSPLHF. V and J are TRBV25-1 and TRBJ1-6, with no clear D. The germline CDR1 and CDR2 sequences are MGHDK and SYGVNS. The CDR3 has 13 residues. Trimming took 5 bases from V and 6 from J, leaving 8 bases between them.

The chain is built from TRBV25-1 and TRBJ1-1, with a possible D match to TRBD1 (5 bases). Germline CDR1 is MGHDK and CDR2 is SYGVNS. V was pared by 2 bases and J by 3 bases, with 10 bases between. This CDR3 has 14 residues. The CDR3 DNA sequence: TGTGCCAGCAGTGAAACAGGTCGGGACACTGAAGCTTTCTTT. Protein product: CASSETGRDTEAFF.

This clonotype was observed a handful of times. The chain recombines TRBV12-3 or TRBV12-4 with TRBJ1-4; the match to TRBD1 covers 7 bases. The ends lost 6 bases at V and 7 bases at J; junction bases unmatched: 8. The CDR3 consists of 14 residues. CDR3 sequence reads: CASRPRGTAEKLFF. CDR3 DNA: TGTGCCAGCAGACCCCGGGGGACAGCTGAAAAACTGTTTTTT.

V usage is TRBV20-1 and J usage is TRBJ1-5, with D perhaps matching TRBD1 (5 bases). Germline V CDR1 and CDR2: DFQATT, SNEGSKA (reference sequence). Trimming cost V 6 bases and J 2 bases, with 17 bases left between them. The CDR3 is 15 amino acids. The CDR3 is CSASFWGEGNQPQHF. The CDR3, as DNA: TGCAGTGCCAGTTTTTGGGGGGAGGGCAATCAGCCCCAGCATTTT.

The V gene is TRBV20-1, the J gene TRBJ2-3; either TRBD1 or TRBD2 may supply D (5 bases each). Germline loops: CDR1 DFQATT, CDR2 SNEGSKA (reference sequence). This CDR3 has 15 residues. The V gene lost 4 bases and the J gene lost 0 bases, with 14 bases spanning the gap. CDR3 in DNA: TGCAGTGCTACACACGACCGGGACAGCACAGATACGCAGTATTTT. It encodes CSATHDRDSTDTQYF.

This clonotype was observed a few times. This sequence joins TRBV20-1 and TRBJ2-1; D possibly corresponds to TRBD1 (6 bases). Trimming cost V 5 bases and J 6 bases, with 23 bases left between them. Per the germline V gene, CDR1 is DFQATT and CDR2 is SNEGSKA (reference sequence). The CDR3 extends over 16 amino acids. The CDR3 DNA reads as TGCAGTGCTCCCCAAAGGCCGGGACACCATCCCAATGAGCAGTTCTTC. Its protein product is CSAPQRPGHHPNEQFF.